The subject of this entry is one T cell receptor beta chain. Original data processing: Reference gene primer amplification gave nucleated cell count estimates. Assay used: immunoSEQ multiplex PCR; TCRdb lists only in-frame clones, some missing. V, J and clone size derive from that table, while D and trimming were established from the DNA sequence. The sample has roughly 72,000 clones, about 90% seen once. The sample belongs to a study of blood T cell repertoires in COVID-19. Study context: Samples taken during acute and convalescent COVID-19 were collected in the United States, Italy and Spain. Nucleic acid was either cDNA or gDNA, and it came from T cells, B-cell-depleted T cells, or PBMCs.

From germline, CDR1 is LNHDA and CDR2 SQIVND (reference sequence). The CDR3 has 15 amino acids. J lost 1 base, V lost 6 bases, and 5 bases had no gene match. The chain recombines TRBV19 with TRBJ2-3, with 9 bases aligning to TRBD1. The TCR was taken from a human donor in a cohort sampled during active COVID-19. What was sequenced was peripheral blood. The CDR3 DNA reads as TGTGCCAGTAGCATGAGGACAGGGGGCACAGATACGCAGTATTTT. This gives the protein CASSMRTGGTDTQYF.